Described below is a single TCR beta chain sequence and its context. The data originate from a study of CD8 T cells in Susac syndrome. The multiple sclerosis controls consisted of treatment-naive patients with relapsing-remitting disease, either stable or active. With random hexamers, roughly 0.45 to 1 ug RNA was reverse transcribed. Across 54 Vbeta and 13 Jbeta, TCR beta CDR3 was amplified with immunoSEQ multiplex PCR. A single record per CDR3 protein comes from TCRdb applying MiXCR to the immunoSEQ multiplex PCR reads. The data show about 300,000 distinct CDR3 sequences, with approximately 91% seen just once and about 0.17% held by the top ten. CDR3 length: 13 residues. Germline values: CDR1 MDHEN, CDR2 SYDVKM. V was trimmed by 5 bases and J by 3 bases, leaving 11 bases between them.

The rearrangement uses TRBV28 and TRBJ2-7; D possibly corresponds to TRBD2 (6 bases). The receptor was derived from a human donor with multiple sclerosis. The sequencing input was CD8+ T cells from PBMCs. The CDR3 spells CASSKRENYEQYF. DNA of the CDR3: TGTGCCAGCAGTAAACGGGAGAACTACGAGCAGTACTTC.